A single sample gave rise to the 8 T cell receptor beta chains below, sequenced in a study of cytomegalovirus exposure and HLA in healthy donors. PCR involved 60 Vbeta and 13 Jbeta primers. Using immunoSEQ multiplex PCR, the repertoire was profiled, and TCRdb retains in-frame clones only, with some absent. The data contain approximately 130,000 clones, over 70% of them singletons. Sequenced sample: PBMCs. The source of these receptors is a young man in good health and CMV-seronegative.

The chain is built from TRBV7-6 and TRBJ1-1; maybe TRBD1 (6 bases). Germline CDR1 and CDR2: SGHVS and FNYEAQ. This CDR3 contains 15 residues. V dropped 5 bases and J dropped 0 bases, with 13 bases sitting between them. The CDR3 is CASSIDRLVNTEAFF. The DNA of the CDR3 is TGTGCCAGCAGCATTGACAGGTTGGTGAACACTGAAGCTTTCTTT.

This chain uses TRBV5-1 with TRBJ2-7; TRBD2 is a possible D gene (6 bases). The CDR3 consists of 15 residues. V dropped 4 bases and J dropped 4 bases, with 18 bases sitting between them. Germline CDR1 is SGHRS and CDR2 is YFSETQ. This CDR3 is CASSVDGGGGYEQYF. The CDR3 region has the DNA TGCGCCAGCAGCGTGGACGGGGGTGGGGGGTACGAGCAGTACTTC. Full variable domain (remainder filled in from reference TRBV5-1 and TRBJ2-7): KAGVTQTPRYLIKTRGQQVTLSCSPISGHRSVSWYQQTPGQGLQFLFEYFSETQRNKGNFPGRFSGRQFSNSRSEMNVSTLELGDSALYLCASSVDGGGGYEQYFGPGTRLTVT.

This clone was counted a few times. In DNA, the CDR3 is TGTGCCAGCAGTGAATCCCGTCTGGAGTGGGCTTTCTTT. Translated: CASSESRLEWAFF. The J gene is TRBJ1-1, the V gene TRBV6-1; no definite D call. Trimming removed 2 bases from V and 11 bases from J, with 15 bases in between. Germline V gene sequence: CDR1 MNHNS, CDR2 SASEGT. This CDR3 comprises 13 residues.

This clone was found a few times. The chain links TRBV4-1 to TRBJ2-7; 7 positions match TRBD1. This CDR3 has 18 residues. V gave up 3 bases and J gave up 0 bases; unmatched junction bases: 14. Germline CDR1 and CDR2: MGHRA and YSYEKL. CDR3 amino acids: CASSHPGQIMTGSYEQYF. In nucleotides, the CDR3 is TGCGCCAGCAGCCATCCGGGACAGATCATGACCGGCTCCTACGAGCAGTACTTC.

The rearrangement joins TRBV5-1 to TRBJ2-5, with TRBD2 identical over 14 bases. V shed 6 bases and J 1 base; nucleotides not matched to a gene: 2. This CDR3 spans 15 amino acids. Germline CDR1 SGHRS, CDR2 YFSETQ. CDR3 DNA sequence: TGCGCCAGCAATGGACTAGCGGGGGGCCAAGAGACCCAGTACTTC. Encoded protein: CASNGLAGGQETQYF.

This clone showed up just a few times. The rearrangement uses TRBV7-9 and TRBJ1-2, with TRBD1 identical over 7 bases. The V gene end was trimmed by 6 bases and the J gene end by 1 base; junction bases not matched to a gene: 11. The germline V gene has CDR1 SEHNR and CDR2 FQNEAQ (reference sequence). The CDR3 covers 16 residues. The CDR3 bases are TGTGCCAGCAGTCAGCGTCGGACAGGCAATAACTATGGCTACACCTTC. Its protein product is CASSQRRTGNNYGYTF.

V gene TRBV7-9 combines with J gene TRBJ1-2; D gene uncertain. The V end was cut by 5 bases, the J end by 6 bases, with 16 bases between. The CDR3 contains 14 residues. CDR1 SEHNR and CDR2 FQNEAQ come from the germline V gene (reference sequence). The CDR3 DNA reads TGTGCCAGCAGCCAAGACAAGAGGGCGGATGGCTACACCTTC. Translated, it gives CASSQDKRADGYTF.

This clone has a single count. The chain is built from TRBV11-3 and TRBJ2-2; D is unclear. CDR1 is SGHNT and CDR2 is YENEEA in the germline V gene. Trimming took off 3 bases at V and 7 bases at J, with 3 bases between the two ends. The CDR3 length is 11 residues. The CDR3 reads CASSFGGELFF. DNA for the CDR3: TGTGCCAGCAGCTTCGGCGGGGAGCTGTTTTTT.